These 8 T cell receptor beta chains came from one sample sequenced in a study of beta chain features in type 1 diabetes. General study findings and limits: Among patients with Type 1 diabetes, TCRB CDR3s were moderately but significantly shorter in every one of the four CD4+ subsets.

These receptors' targets are unknown. Sequenced material consisted of expressed TCRB transcripts (all of the isolated RNA was reverse transcribed). Produced via immunoSEQ multiplex PCR; TCRdb's table is partial and in-frame only. The profile shows hundreds of thousands of clones, 13% of them singletons. What was sequenced was naive CD4+ T cells from blood. Receptors were obtained from a young man with type 1 diabetes.

J is TRBJ1-1 and V is TRBV6-5, with TRBD1 as a possible D gene (5 bases). CDR3 length equals 14 residues. Germline V CDR1 and CDR2: MNHEY, SVGAGI. V dropped 7 bases and J dropped 1 base, with 13 bases sitting between them. DNA of the CDR3: TGTGCCAGCACCCAACAGGCAAAGAACACTGAAGCTTTCTTT. This gives the protein CASTQQAKNTEAFF.

This clone was seen only a few times. The rearrangement uses TRBV6-5 and TRBJ2-2, with D perhaps TRBD2 (5 bases). The germline gives CDR1 MNHEY, CDR2 SVGAGI. The CDR3 runs 15 residues. The germline V and J ends were trimmed by 1 base and 4 bases, with 10 bases remaining between them. This CDR3 is CASSYWRQGTGELFF. CDR3 nucleotides: TGTGCCAGCAGTTACTGGAGGCAAGGCACCGGGGAGCTGTTTTTT.

This clone was counted only a few times. The chain uses TRBV19 and TRBJ2-3; 7 bases align to TRBD1. The CDR3 length is 16 residues. Germline CDR1 reads LNHDA; CDR2 reads SQIVND (reference sequence). V trimming: 5 bases; J trimming: 0 bases; junction bases outside the gene matches: 8. CDR3 DNA sequence: TGTGCCAGTAGTTTCACGACAGGGACGAGCACAGATACGCAGTATTTT. Amino acid sequence: CASSFTTGTSTDTQYF.

This clone was counted between two and nine times. This specimen includes other DNA sequences encoding the same CDR3. This chain connects TRBV4-1 to TRBJ1-5; D uncertain. The germline CDR1 and CDR2 sequences are MGHRA and YSYEKL. CDR3 length: 14 residues. V was shortened by 0 bases and J by 6 bases, with 9 bases between the two germline ends. The CDR3: CASSQDSGGQPQHF. CDR3 coding DNA: TGCGCCAGCAGCCAAGATTCCGGCGGTCAGCCCCAGCATTTT.

This chain links TRBV30 with TRBJ1-5; TRBD1 aligns across 9 bases. Per germline, CDR1 GTSNPN and CDR2 SVGIG (reference sequence). With V trimmed by 5 bases and J by 1 base, 3 bases remained unmatched. This CDR3 contains 14 residues. CDR3 DNA: TGTGCCTGGGGGACAGGGTTCAGCAATCAGCCCCAGCATTTT. It specifies CAWGTGFSNQPQHF.

Turning to this clone: At the DNA level, this CDR3 is encoded by other sequences in the same sample as well. CDR3 sequence reads: CAWDRLNTGELFF. Here the CDR3 DNA reads TGTGCCTGGGACAGACTGAACACCGGGGAGCTGTTTTTT. This sequence joins TRBV30 and TRBJ2-2; TRBD1 might be the D (5 bases). Trimming removed 5 bases at V and 1 base at J, with 8 bases between. There are 13 residues in the CDR3. CDR1 is GTSNPN, CDR2 SVGIG, per germline (reference sequence).

The table lists this clone with a few counts. This sequence joins TRBV7-9 and TRBJ1-6, with D perhaps matching TRBD1 (5 bases). V was pared by 5 bases and J by 6 bases, with 14 bases between. The CDR3 sequence is 15 residues long. Per germline, CDR1 SEHNR and CDR2 FQNEAQ (reference sequence). The CDR3 loop is CASSPPTGGNSPLHF. The CDR3 DNA reads TGTGCCAGCAGCCCACCCACCGGGGGTAATTCACCCCTCCACTTT.

The chain employs TRBV7-9 and TRBJ1-4, with D possibly being TRBD1 (5 bases). V lost 4 bases, J lost 8 bases, and 14 bases lay in between. The CDR3 extends over 14 amino acids. Per the germline V gene, CDR1 is SEHNR and CDR2 is FQNEAQ (reference sequence). Here the CDR3 DNA reads TGTGCCAGCAGCTCCCCGAGGGGAGGGGAAAAACTGTTTTTT. Translating gives CASSSPRGGEKLFF.